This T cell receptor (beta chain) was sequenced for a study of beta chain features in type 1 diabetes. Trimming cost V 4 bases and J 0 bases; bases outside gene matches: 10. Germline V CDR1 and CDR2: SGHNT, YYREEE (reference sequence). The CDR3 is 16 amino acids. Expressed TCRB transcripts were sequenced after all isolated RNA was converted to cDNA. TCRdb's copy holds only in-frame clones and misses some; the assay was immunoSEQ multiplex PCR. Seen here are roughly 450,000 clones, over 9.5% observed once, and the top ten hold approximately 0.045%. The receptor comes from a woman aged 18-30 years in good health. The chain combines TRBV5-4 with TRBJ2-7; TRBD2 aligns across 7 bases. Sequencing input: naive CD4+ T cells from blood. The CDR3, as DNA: TGTGCCAGCAGCCCGTCTGGAGGGAGGGGCTCCTACGAGCAGTACGTC. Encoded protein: CASSPSGGRGSYEQYV.